These 2 T cell receptor beta chains were sequenced from one sample in a study of human T cells and chemical hapten exposure. TCRdb used MiXCR to reprocess the RACE reads, holding one entry per CDR3 protein. The top ten hold less than 1.5% of the sample, which has fewer than 350,000 distinct CDR3 sequences, approximately 7.5% seen once. Described time point: pre-sensitization, week 0. This sample's treatment: therapeutic diphenylcyclopropenone sensitization with weekly scalp DPC. The specimen comprised whole blood, sampled in connection with sensitization to the hapten diphenylcyclopropenone (DPC). These receptors all come from a man aged 18 to 30 with alopecia areata. Some clones in this sample may be carry-over from other donors' samples.

This clonotype has a handful of counts. The chain uses TRBV10-3 and TRBJ2-3; unclear D gene. CDR1 is ENHRY, CDR2 SYGVKD, per germline. The CDR3 consists of 13 residues. The germline V and J ends were trimmed by 7 bases and 1 base, with 9 bases remaining between them. CDR3 protein: CAIMGGGTDTQYF. The CDR3 DNA reads TGTGCCATCATGGGTGGGGGCACAGATACGCAGTATTTT.

This clonotype was counted a few times. This chain joins TRBV10-3 and TRBJ1-2, with D unresolved. CDR3 length: 14 amino acids. From germline, CDR1 is ENHRY and CDR2 SYGVKD. V was pared by 6 bases and J by 0 bases, with 11 bases between. The chain's CDR3 is CAIRAASTNYGYTF. The CDR3 DNA sequence: TGTGCCATCAGGGCGGCCTCAACTAACTATGGCTACACCTTC.